This entry describes one TCR beta chain. The specificity of this receptor is unknown. Base qualities are not at hand, and no much larger clone is one base apart. These data come from a study of T cell responses to AZD1222 COVID-19 vaccine (dated by TCRdb to the early 2020s). Study-wide context: TCR sequencing covered over 230 trial participants: 200 to 210 given two doses of AZD1222 and 26 given two doses of MenACWY control vaccine. Enrollment into the trials was organized by age into subgroups of 18-55, 56-69 and 70-plus years, and those subgroups contained approximately 150, 30 and 60 TCR-sequenced participants, respectively. Broader findings and caveats from the paper: CD4 TCRs associated with the vaccine covered the entire spike protein, and the dominant responses were in regions 160-218 and 743-854. A significant rise in spike-specific TCR breadth and depth was observed after two AZD1222 doses relative to day 0 and relative to MenACWY recipients. In the small 56-69-year group, the increase in depth fell short of significance, most likely because of low power. Conclusions about previously exposed vaccinees were limited because only five to seven AZD1222 recipients were SARS-CoV-2 seropositive at baseline. No day 14 peak-response samples were available, so repertoires were characterized only after the peak T cell response. Reportedly, almost half of the unique spike-specific TCRs recognized epitopes lying outside the regions that are mutated in the B.1.351 and B.1.1.7 variants. Participants were mostly white British and included more females than males, and it was suggested by the authors that clonal diversity may have been underestimated.

The CDR3 runs 15 residues from the cysteine to the phenylalanine. The CDR3 DNA has 45 bases and is translated from base 1. The V end loses 7 bases and the J end loses 0 bases, and a stretch of 13 bases separates them. The germline V gene specifies SGHTA as CDR1 and FQGNSA as CDR2. The time point label for this specimen denotes: about 28 days (+/-7) after the second vaccine dose. AZD1222 recipients given second doses at about 4 weeks or at about 12 weeks were pooled, since spike-specific TCR depth and breadth were not found to differ between the two schedules. Samples from vaccinated people were obtained from the UK trials COV001 and COV002, which included a single-blind randomized controlled phase 2/3 trial of AZD1222 (ChAdOx1 nCoV-19) in healthy adults. Trial participant PBMC samples were collected at day 0 and day 28 after the second dose for TCRbeta chain sequencing. The CDR3 regions of human TCRbeta chains were subjected to immunosequencing. The paper's data handling went like this. Repertoire TCRs were checked for matches against a reference library of SARS-CoV-2-specific TCRs that had been generated using the MIRA antigen-specificity platform. Breadth was defined as the fraction of unique TCRs that were SARS-CoV-2-associated, and depth was defined as the fraction of total T cells that were SARS-CoV-2-associated. Using the MIRA data, each spike-specific TCR was mapped to the spike region that the TCR reacts to and placed in a CD4 or CD8 class. Log10-transformed breadth and depth values were compared by one-way ANOVA with Sidak's multiple comparisons tests. TCRdb obtained this table from immuneACCESS and retained in-frame rearrangements with V and J assigned. These tables miss some clones; where compared with another copy, unresolved V genes account for less than half of the shortfall, and the remainder is unexplained. The V and J calls and clone size were taken over from that table, and D and trimming were inferred from the DNA. This sample has fewer than 200,000 clones in its table, and 88% of those were observed once. The biggest ten clones account for 4.3% of the sample.

This TCR came from an adult who received the AZD1222 COVID-19 vaccine. Recombination connected TRBV7-2 to TRBJ2-1; no D gene can be assigned with confidence. The sequenced sample was peripheral blood, obtained 28 days after the second AZD1222 dose. The sequence in DNA is TGTGCCAGCAACACGCTGGCTAACTCCTACAATGAGCAGTTCTTC. Its amino acids are CASNTLANSYNEQFF.